These 18 T cell receptor beta chains originate from one sample sequenced in a study of T-cell reconstitution after alpha-beta-depleted transplantation in children. Unique molecular identifiers were built into the TCRbeta library. TCRdb passed the PCR reads through MiXCR, listing each CDR3 protein once. Of about 610,000 distinct CDR3 sequences listed, about 10% were seen once; the top ten hold 4%. Sequencing used PBMCs from the stem cell graft donor, obtained from the stem cell graft. The receptors originated from a human donor who donated a stem cell graft to a child with acute myeloid leukemia.

This clonotype was picked up many times. This rearrangement joins TRBV4-3 to TRBJ2-2, with D possibly matching TRBD1 (6 bases). The V end lost 2 bases, the J end lost 4 bases, and 8 bases lay between the germline ends. Per germline, CDR1 LGHNA and CDR2 YSLEER. This CDR3 is 14 amino acids long. The CDR3 coding sequence is TGCGCCAGCAGCCAATTGGGGGCCACCGGGGAGCTGTTTTTT. The encoded protein is CASSQLGATGELFF.

The J gene is TRBJ2-7, the V gene TRBV20-1; 14 bases are a match to TRBD2. The V gene end was trimmed by 6 bases and the J gene end by 3 bases; junction bases not matched to a gene: 4. Germline CDR1 reads DFQATT; CDR2 reads SNEGSKA (reference sequence). CDR3 length: 14 amino acids. In DNA, the CDR3 is TGCAGTGCGACCGGGACTAGCGGGAGCTACGAGCAGTACTTC. This gives the protein CSATGTSGSYEQYF.

This clonotype has ten or more counts. V and J are TRBV15 and TRBJ2-7, with 7 positions matching TRBD2. The length of the CDR3 is 15 residues. J gave up 7 bases and V 0 bases, and 9 bases lay outside the gene matches. Germline V gives CDR1 LNHNV, CDR2 YYDKDF (reference sequence). The CDR3, as DNA: TGTGCCACCAGCAGAGAGGGAGGGAGGGTCAAAGAGCAGTACTTC. This encodes CATSREGGRVKEQYF.

V usage is TRBV20-1 and J usage is TRBJ1-5, with no clear D. V was pared by 1 base and J by 8 bases, with 12 bases between. Germline-derived CDR1 and CDR2 are DFQATT and SNEGSKA (reference sequence). The CDR3 length is 13 residues. The CDR3 loop reads CSARGYWGEPQHF. The CDR3 DNA reads TGCAGTGCTAGAGGGTACTGGGGAGAGCCCCAGCATTTT.

This clonotype was detected a few times. V usage is TRBV6-2 or TRBV6-3 and J usage is TRBJ2-4; 7 bases are shared with TRBD1. This CDR3 is built from 14 residues. Germline CDR1 and CDR2: MNHEY and SVGEGT. V lost 5 bases to trimming and J lost 6 bases; unmatched junction nucleotides: 7. The CDR3 DNA reads as TGTGCCAGCAGTCCAAGGACAGGAGGAAACATTCAGTACTTC. It encodes CASSPRTGGNIQYF.

V and J are TRBV4-1 and TRBJ2-1; 10 nucleotides agree with TRBD2. The CDR3 covers 21 residues. CDR1 is MGHRA, CDR2 YSYEKL, per germline. V trimming: 0 bases; J trimming: 0 bases; junction bases outside the gene matches: 14. The CDR3 here is CASSQDLVGSGRASSYNEQFF. In DNA form, the CDR3 reads TGCGCCAGCAGCCAAGATCTAGTTGGGAGCGGGAGGGCCTCCTCCTACAATGAGCAGTTCTTC.

At least ten counts were recorded for this clonotype. The J gene is TRBJ2-2, the V gene TRBV6-4; the match to TRBD2 covers 10 bases. CDR1 MRHNA and CDR2 SNTAGT come from the germline V gene. The CDR3 contains 16 residues. The J segment lost 5 bases and the V segment lost 7 bases, leaving 10 bases of the junction unmatched. The CDR3 loop is CASKLTSGQDTGELFF. The DNA for the CDR3 is TGTGCCAGCAAATTGACTAGCGGGCAAGATACCGGGGAGCTGTTTTTT.

This clonotype was detected a few times. The V and J genes are TRBV4-3 and TRBJ2-1; 10 positions match TRBD2. Per the germline V gene, CDR1 is LGHNA and CDR2 is YSLEER. CDR3 length equals 16 residues. The V gene end was trimmed by 1 base and the J gene end by 4 bases; junction bases not matched to a gene: 4. As DNA, the CDR3 is TGCGCCAGCAGCCAAGGGGGACTAGCGATGTACAATGAGCAGTTCTTC. As protein: CASSQGGLAMYNEQFF.

The V gene is TRBV29-1, the J gene TRBJ2-2; the D is unclear. V lost 1 base to trimming and J lost 2 bases, with 5 bases between them. This CDR3 is 13 amino acids long. Germline CDR1 SQVTM, CDR2 ANQGSEA. In DNA, the CDR3 is TGCAGCGTTGAAGCCCTTAACACCGGGGAGCTGTTTTTT. Its translation is CSVEALNTGELFF.

V is TRBV24-1 and J is TRBJ2-1; D is undetermined. Trimming removed 7 bases at V and 5 bases at J, with 5 bases between. CDR3 size: 11 residues. Looked up from germline, CDR1 is KGHDR and CDR2 is SFDVKD. The CDR3: CATSLDNEQFF. CDR3 DNA sequence: TGTGCCACCAGCCTGGACAATGAGCAGTTCTTC.

This clonotype showed up just a few times. This chain joins TRBV3-1 and TRBJ2-7, with a tentative D call TRBD2 (6 bases). V was pared by 2 bases and J by 3 bases, with 11 bases between. This CDR3 has 14 residues. CDR1 and CDR2 (germline): LGHDT, YNNKEL (reference sequence). CDR3 sequence (DNA): TGTGCCAGCAGCCAAAGGGGAGGCGGCTACGAGCAGTACTTC. It specifies CASSQRGGGYEQYF.

This clonotype occurred many times. The J gene is TRBJ2-5, the V gene TRBV27; TRBD2 agrees at 11 bases. There are 19 residues in the CDR3. In germline, CDR1 is MNHEY, CDR2 SMNVEV (reference sequence). V gave up 5 bases and J gave up 2 bases; unmatched junction bases: 16. CDR3 residues: CASSTLPGLAASGQETQYF. CDR3 in DNA: TGTGCCAGCAGTACCCTACCGGGACTAGCGGCATCGGGGCAAGAGACCCAGTACTTC.

The chain links TRBV12-3 or TRBV12-4 to TRBJ2-2; 9 bases fit TRBD1. The CDR3 loop spans 19 amino acids. The V segment lost 3 bases and the J segment 1 base; nucleotides outside the gene matches: 12. The CDR3 protein is CASSLGTGTGKRNTGELFF. DNA for the CDR3: TGTGCCAGCAGTTTGGGTACCGGGACAGGGAAAAGGAACACCGGGGAGCTGTTTTTT.

This chain joins TRBV29-1 and TRBJ2-1; 8 nucleotides agree with TRBD2. With V trimmed by 0 bases and J by 4 bases, 11 bases remained unmatched. The CDR3 runs to 17 residues. Germline values: CDR1 SQVTM, CDR2 ANQGSEA. CDR3 loop: CSVEDPFSGMGYNEQFF. CDR3 nucleotide sequence: TGCAGCGTTGAAGATCCCTTTAGCGGGATGGGGTACAATGAGCAGTTCTTC.

This clonotype was counted ten times or more. In DNA, the CDR3 is TGTGCCAGCAGCTCCGGGAGACTACGGCAGTTCTTC. Translation: CASSSGRLRQFF. The chain couples TRBV6-6 to TRBJ2-1, with TRBD2 as a possible D gene (6 bases). V lost 6 bases to trimming and J lost 12 bases, with 15 bases between them. The CDR3 covers 12 residues. In germline, CDR1 is MNHNY, CDR2 SVGAGI (reference sequence).

This clonotype was counted a few times. The V call is TRBV4-2, the J call TRBJ2-7, with 7 bases aligning to TRBD1. J was trimmed by 2 bases and V by 1 base; bases with no gene match: 5. Germline loops: CDR1 LGHNA, CDR2 YNFKEQ. The CDR3 sequence is 15 residues long. The DNA of the CDR3 is TGTGCCAGCAGCCAAGGAAGGGGGCCTACCTACGAGCAGTACTTC. This translates into CASSQGRGPTYEQYF.

This clonotype was found many times. The chain recombines TRBV6-5 with TRBJ2-2, with D unclear. The CDR3 runs 17 residues. Germline lookup yields CDR1 MNHEY and CDR2 SVGAGI. V lost 1 base to trimming and J lost 0 bases, with 12 bases between them. The CDR3 is CASSYWNRIANTGELFF. The CDR3 DNA reads as TGTGCCAGCAGTTACTGGAATCGGATCGCGAACACCGGGGAGCTGTTTTTT.

This clonotype showed up just a few times. The chain joins TRBV20-1 to TRBJ2-2; 7 bases are a match to TRBD2. The germline V gene has CDR1 DFQATT and CDR2 SNEGSKA (reference sequence). There are 14 residues in the CDR3. V was pared by 3 bases and J by 5 bases, with 6 bases of the junction left unmatched. In DNA form, the CDR3 reads TGCAGTGCTAGTGGGGGGGTTTTAACCGGGGAGCTGTTTTTT. It yields the protein CSASGGVLTGELFF.